This record looks at one T cell receptor beta chain sequence and its context. The antigen is unknown. The PCR used 60 Vbeta and 13 Jbeta primers. Repertoires were generated with immunoSEQ multiplex PCR, while TCRdb's copy carries only in-frame clones and drops some. The repertoire has 220,000 or so clones, about 77% of them found once; the top ten carry 1.8%. This sample is part of a study of cytomegalovirus exposure and HLA in healthy donors. Study-wide results and limits: Apparent HLA restriction characterized most CMV-associated TCR beta chains in a later analysis. Presence/absence analyses assumed roughly uniform sequencing depth across donors, which may not hold. There were some public TCRs occurring in many donors, but most TCR sequences were rare.

V shed 0 bases and J shed 1 base, with 7 bases lying between them. Per germline, CDR1 LNHNV and CDR2 YYDKDF (reference sequence). The CDR3 consists of 14 residues. This TCR derives from a woman aged 25 to 39 in good health and CMV-seronegative. The chain carries TRBV15 and TRBJ2-7, with D hard to call. Sequencing was done on a sample of PBMCs. CDR3 nucleotides: TGTGCCACCAGCAGAGATATGCGGTCCTACGAGCAGTACTTC. The encoded protein is CATSRDMRSYEQYF.